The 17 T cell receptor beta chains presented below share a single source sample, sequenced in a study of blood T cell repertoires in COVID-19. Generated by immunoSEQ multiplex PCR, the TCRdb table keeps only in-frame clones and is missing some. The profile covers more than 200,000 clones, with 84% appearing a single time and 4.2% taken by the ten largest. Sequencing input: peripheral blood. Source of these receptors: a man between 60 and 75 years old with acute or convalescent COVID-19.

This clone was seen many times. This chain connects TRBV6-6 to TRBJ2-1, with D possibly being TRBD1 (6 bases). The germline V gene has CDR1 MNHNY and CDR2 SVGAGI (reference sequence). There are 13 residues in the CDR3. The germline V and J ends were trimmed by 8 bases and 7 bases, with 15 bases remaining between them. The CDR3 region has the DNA TGTGCCAGCGGTTGGACAGTGGGTAATGAGCAGTTCTTC. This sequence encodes CASGWTVGNEQFF.

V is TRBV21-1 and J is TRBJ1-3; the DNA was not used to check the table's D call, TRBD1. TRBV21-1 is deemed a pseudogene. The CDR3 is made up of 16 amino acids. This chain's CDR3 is CASSKAQGAPGNTIYF. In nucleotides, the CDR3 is TGTGCCAGCAGCAAAGCGCAGGGGGCACCCGGAAACACCATATATTTT.

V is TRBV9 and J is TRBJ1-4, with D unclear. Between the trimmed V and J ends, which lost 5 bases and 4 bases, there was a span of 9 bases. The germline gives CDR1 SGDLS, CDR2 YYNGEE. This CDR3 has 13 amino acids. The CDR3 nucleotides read TGTGCCAGCAGGGGCACCCATAATGAAAAACTGTTTTTT. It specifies CASRGTHNEKLFF.

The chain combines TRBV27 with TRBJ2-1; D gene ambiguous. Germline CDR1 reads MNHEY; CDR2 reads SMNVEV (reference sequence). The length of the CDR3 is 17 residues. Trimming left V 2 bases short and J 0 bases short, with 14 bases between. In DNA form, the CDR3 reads TGTGCCAGCAGTTTACGGTCAGGCCGAAGCTCCTACAATGAGCAGTTCTTC. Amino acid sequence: CASSLRSGRSSYNEQFF.

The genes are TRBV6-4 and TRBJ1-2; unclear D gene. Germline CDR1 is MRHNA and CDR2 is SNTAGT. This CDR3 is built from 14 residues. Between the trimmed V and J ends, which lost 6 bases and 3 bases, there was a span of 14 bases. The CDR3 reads CASRPRGGDYGYTF. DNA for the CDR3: TGTGCCAGCAGGCCCCGGGGTGGGGACTATGGCTACACCTTC.

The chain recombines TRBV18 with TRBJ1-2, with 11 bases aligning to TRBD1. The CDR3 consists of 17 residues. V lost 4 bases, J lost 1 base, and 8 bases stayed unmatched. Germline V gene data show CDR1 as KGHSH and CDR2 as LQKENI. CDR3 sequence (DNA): TGTGCCAGCTCACTAGGACAGGGGGCGCGAATTAACTATGGCTACACCTTC. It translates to CASSLGQGARINYGYTF. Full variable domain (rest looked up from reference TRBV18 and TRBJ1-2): NAGVMQNPRHLVRRRGQEARLRCSPMKGHSHVYWYRQLPEEGLKFMVYLQKENIIDESGMPKERFSAEFPKEGPSILRIQQVVRGDSAAYFCASSLGQGARINYGYTFGSGTRLTVV.

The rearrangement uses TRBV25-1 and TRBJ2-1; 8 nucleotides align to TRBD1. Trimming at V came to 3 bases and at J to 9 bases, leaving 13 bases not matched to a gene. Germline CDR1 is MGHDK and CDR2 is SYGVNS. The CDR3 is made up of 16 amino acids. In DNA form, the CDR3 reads TGTGCCAGCAGTGACCAAGACAGGGGTCGCGGAAGTGAGCAGTTCTTC. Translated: CASSDQDRGRGSEQFF.

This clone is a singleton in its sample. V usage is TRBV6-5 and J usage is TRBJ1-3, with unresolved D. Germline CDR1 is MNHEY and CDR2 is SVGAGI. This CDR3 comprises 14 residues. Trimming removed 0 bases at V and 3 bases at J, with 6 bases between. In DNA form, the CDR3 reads TGTGCCAGCAGTTACTCAGTACTTGGAAACACCATATATTTT. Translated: CASSYSVLGNTIYF.

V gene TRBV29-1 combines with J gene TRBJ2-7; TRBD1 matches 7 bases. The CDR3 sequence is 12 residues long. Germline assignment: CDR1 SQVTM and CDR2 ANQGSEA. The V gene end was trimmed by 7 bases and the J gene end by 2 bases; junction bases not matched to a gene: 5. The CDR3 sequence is CSAAGTAYEQYF. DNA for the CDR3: TGCAGCGCAGCCGGGACAGCCTACGAGCAGTACTTC.

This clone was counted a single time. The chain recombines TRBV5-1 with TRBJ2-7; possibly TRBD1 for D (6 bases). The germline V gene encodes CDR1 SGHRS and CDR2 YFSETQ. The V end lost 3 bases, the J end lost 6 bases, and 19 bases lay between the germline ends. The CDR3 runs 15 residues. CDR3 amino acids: CASSSDSGVIGEQYF. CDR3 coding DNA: TGCGCCAGCAGCTCGGACAGCGGCGTTATCGGCGAGCAGTACTTC.

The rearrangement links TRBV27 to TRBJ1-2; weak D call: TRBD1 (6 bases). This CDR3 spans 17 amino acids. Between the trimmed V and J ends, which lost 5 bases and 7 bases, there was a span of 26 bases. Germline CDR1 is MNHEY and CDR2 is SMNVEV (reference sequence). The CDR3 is CASSPRAGAPARGGYTF. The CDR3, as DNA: TGTGCCAGCAGTCCCCGGGCAGGGGCCCCAGCAAGGGGTGGCTACACCTTC.

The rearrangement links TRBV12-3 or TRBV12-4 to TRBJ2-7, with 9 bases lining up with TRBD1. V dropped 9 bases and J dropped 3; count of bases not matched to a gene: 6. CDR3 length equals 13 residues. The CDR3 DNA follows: TGTGCCAGTAGACCGGGACAGGGCTACGAGCAGTACTTC. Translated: CASRPGQGYEQYF.

The DNA of the CDR3 is TGTGCCAGCAGTCCCATCGGCGGGAGGGAGACCCAGTACTTC. Translation: CASSPIGGRETQYF. The chain carries TRBV27 and TRBJ2-5; 8 positions match TRBD2. Losses at the gene ends were 5 bases for V and 5 bases for J; bases not matched to a gene: 7. Germline V gives CDR1 MNHEY, CDR2 SMNVEV (reference sequence). This CDR3 spans 14 amino acids.

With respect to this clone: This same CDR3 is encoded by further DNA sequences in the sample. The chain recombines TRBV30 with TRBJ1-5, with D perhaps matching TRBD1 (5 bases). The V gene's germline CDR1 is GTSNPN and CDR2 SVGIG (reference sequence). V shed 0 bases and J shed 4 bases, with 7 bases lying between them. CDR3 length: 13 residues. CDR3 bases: TGTGCCTGGAGTGTACGGGGGAATCAGCCCCAGCATTTT. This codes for CAWSVRGNQPQHF.

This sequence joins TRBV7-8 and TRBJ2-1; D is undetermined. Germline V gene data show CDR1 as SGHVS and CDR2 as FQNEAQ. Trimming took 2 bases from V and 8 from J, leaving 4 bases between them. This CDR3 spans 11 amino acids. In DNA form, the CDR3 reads TGTGCCAGCAGCTTATTAGATGAGCAGTTCTTC. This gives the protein CASSLLDEQFF.

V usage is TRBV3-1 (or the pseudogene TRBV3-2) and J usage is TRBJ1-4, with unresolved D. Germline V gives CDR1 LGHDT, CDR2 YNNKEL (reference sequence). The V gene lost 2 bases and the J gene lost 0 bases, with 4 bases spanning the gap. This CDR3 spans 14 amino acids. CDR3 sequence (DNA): TGTGCCAGCAGCCAATATGCAACTAATGAAAAACTGTTTTTT. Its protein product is CASSQYATNEKLFF.

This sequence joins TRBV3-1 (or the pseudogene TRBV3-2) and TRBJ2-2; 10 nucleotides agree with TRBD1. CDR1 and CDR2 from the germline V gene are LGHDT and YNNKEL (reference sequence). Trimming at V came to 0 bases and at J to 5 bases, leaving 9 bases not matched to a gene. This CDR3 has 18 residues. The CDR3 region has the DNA TGTGCCAGCAGCCAAGATAAAGATGGACAGGGGGGTACCGGGGAGCTGTTTTTT. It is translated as CASSQDKDGQGGTGELFF.